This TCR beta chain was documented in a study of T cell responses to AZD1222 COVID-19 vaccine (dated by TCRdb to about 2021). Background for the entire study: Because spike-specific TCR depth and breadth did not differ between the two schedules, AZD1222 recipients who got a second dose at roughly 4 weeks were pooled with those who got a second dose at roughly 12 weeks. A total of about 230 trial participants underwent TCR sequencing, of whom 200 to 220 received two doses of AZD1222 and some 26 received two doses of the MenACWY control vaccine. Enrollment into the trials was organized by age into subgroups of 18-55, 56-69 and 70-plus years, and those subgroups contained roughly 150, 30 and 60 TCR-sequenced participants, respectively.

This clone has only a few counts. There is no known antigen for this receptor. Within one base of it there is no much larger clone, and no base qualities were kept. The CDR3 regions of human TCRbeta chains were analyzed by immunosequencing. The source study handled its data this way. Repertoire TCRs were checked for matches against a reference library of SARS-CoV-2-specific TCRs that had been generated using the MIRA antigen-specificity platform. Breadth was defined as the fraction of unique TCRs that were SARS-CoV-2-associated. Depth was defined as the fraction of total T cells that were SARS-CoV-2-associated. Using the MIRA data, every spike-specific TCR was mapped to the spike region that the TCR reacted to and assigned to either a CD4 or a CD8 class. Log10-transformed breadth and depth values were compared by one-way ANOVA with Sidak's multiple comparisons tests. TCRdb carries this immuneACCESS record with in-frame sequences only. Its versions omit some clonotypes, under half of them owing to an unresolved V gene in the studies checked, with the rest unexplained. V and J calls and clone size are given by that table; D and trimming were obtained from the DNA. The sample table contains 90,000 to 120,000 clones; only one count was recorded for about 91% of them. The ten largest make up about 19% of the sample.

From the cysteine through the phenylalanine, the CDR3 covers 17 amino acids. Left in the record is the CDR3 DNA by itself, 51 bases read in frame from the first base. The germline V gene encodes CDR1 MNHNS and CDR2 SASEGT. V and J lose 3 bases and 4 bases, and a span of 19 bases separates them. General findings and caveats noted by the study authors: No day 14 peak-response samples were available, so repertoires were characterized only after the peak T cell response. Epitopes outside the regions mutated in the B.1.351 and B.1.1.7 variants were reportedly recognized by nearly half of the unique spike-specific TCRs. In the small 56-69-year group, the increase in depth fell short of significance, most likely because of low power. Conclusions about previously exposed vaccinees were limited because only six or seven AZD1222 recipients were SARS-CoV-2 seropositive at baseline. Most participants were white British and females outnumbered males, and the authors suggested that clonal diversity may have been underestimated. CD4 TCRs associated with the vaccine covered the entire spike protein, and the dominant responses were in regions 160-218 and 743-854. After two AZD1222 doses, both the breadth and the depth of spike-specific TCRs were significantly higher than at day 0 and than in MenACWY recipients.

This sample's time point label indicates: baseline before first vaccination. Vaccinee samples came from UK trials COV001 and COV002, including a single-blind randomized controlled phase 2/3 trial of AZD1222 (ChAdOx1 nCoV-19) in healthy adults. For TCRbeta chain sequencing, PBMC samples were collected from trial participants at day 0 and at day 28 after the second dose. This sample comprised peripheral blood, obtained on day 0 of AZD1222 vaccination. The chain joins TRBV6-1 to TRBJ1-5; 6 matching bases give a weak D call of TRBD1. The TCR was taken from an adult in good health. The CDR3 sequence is CASSEPFDRRENQPQHF. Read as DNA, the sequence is TGTGCCAGCAGTGAGCCCTTTGACAGGAGGGAAAATCAGCCCCAGCATTTT.